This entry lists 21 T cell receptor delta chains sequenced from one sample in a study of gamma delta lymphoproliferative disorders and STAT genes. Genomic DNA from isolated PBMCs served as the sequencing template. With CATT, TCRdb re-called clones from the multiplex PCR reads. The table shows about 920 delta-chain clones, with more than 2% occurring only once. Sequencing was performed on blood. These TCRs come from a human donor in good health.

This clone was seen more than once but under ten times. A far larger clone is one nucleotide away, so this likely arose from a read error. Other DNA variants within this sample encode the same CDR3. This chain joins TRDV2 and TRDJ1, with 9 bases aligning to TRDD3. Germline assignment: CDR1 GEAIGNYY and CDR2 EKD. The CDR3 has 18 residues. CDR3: CACDTVTGGRMYTDKLIF. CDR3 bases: TGTGCCTGCGACACCGTAACTGGGGGACGGATGTACACCGATAAACTCATCTTT.

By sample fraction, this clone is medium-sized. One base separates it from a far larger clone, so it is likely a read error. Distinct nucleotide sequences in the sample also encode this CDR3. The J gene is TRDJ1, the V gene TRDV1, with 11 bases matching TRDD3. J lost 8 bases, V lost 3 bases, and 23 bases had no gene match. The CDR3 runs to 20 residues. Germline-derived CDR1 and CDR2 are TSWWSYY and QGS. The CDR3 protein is CALGDPSGETYWGIEHKLIF. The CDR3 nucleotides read TGTGCTCTTGGGGACCCTTCTGGGGAGACCTACTGGGGGATAGAGCACAAACTCATCTTT.

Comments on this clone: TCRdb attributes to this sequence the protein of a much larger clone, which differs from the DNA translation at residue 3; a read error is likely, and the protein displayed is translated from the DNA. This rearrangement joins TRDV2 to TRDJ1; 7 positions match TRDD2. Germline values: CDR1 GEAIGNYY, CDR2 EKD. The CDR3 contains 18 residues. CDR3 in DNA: TGTGCCTATGACACCGTTTCCTACGGTGCATCAACCCCCGAGGGACTCATCTTT. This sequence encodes CAYDTVSYGASTPEGLIF.

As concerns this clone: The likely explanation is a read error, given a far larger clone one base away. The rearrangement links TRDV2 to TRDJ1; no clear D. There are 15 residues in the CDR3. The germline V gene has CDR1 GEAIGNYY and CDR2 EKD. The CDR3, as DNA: TGTGCCTGTGACTCTCTAAGGGAGAACACCGATAAACTCACCTTT. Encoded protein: CACDSLRENTDKLTF.

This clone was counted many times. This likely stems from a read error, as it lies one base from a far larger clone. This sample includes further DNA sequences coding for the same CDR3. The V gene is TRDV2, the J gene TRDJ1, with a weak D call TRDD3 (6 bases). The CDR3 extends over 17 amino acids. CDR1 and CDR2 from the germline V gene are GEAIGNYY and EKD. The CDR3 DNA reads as TGTGCCTGCGACACCGTTCGGGGATTAGGGGACACCGATAAACTCATCTTT. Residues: CACDTVRGLGDTDKLIF.

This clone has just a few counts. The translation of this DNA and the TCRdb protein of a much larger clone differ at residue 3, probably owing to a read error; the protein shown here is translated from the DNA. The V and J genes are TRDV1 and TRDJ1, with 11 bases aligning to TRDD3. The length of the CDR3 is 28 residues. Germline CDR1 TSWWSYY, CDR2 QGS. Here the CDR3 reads CAPGELEGPNSWPTITWGIRPNTDKLIF. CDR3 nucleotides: TGTGCTCCTGGGGAACTAGAGGGACCCAATTCATGGCCTACAATAACTTGGGGGATACGCCCTAACACCGATAAACTCATCTTT.

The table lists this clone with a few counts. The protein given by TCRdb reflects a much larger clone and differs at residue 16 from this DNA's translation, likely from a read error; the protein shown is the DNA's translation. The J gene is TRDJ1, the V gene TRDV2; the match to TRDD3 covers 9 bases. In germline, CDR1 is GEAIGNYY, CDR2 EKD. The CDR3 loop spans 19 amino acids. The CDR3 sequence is CACDTVIPSTGGGTDELIF. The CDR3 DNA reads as TGTGCCTGTGACACGGTTATTCCGTCTACTGGGGGAGGCACCGATGAACTCATCTTT.

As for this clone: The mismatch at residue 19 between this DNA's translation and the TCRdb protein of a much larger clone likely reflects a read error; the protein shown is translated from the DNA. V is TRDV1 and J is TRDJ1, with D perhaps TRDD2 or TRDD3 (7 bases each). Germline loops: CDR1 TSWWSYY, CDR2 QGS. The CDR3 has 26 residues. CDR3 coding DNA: TGTGCTCTTGGAGAACTCAACCTATTCCTACTCTGGGGGCCCGGGTCGGGGAACAGGTACACCGATAAACTCATCTTT. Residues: CALGELNLFLLWGPGSGNRYTDKLIF.

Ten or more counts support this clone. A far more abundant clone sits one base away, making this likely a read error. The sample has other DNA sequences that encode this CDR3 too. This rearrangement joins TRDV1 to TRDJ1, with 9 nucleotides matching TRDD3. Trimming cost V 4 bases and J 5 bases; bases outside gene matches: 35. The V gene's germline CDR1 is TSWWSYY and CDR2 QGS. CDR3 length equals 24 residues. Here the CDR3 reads CALGALRPSSQRYWGRVGRDKLIF. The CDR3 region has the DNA TGTGCTCTTGGGGCCCTCAGGCCTTCTTCACAGCGATACTGGGGGAGAGTTGGACGAGATAAACTCATCTTT.

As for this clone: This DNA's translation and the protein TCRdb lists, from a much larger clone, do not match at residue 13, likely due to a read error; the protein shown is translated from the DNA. CDR3: CALGEPASAFLQRGILGADKLIF. CDR3 nucleotides: TGTGCTCTTGGGGAACCCGCCTCGGCCTTCCTACAACGGGGGATACTTGGCGCCGATAAACTCATCTTT. This chain joins TRDV1 and TRDJ1; the D call may be TRDD2 or TRDD3 (9 bases each). Trimming left V 1 base short and J 3 bases short, with 36 bases between. This CDR3 comprises 23 residues. Germline CDR1 and CDR2: TSWWSYY and QGS.

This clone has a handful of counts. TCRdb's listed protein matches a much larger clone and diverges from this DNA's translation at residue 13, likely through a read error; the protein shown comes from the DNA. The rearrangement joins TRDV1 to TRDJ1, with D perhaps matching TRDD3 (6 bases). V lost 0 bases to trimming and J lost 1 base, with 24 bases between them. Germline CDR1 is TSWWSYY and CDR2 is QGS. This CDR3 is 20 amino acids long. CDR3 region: CALGELWAGAWNAPTDKLIF. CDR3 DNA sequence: TGTGCTCTTGGGGAACTTTGGGCTGGGGCATGGAATGCCCCCACCGATAAACTCATCTTT.

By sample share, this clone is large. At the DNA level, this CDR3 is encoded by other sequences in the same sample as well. CDR3 region: CALGELLGIRGYKLIF. The CDR3 DNA sequence: TGTGCTCTTGGGGAACTTTTGGGGATACGGGGGTATAAACTCATCTTT. The gene calls are TRDV1 and TRDJ1; 9 bases match TRDD3. This CDR3 is built from 16 residues. V shed 0 bases, J shed 6 bases, and the junction held 8 bases outside the gene matches. Looked up from germline, CDR1 is TSWWSYY and CDR2 is QGS.

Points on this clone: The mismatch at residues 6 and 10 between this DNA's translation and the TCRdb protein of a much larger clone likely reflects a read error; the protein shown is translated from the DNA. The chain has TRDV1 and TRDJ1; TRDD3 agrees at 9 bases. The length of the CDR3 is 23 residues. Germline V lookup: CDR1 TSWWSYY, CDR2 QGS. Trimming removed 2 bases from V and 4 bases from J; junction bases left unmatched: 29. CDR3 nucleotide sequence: TGTGCTCTTGGGGAAGTTGGGGGTATCCCAATTAAGCTGGGGGATGGGGACATCGATAAACTCATCTTT. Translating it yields CALGEVGGIPIKLGDGDIDKLIF.

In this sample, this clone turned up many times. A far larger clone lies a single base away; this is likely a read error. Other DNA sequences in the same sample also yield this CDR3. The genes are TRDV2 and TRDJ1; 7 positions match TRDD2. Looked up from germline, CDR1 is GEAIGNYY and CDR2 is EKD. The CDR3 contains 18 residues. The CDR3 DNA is TGTGCCTGCGACACCGTTTCCTACGGTGCATCAACCCCCGAGGGACTCATCTTT. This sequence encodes CACDTVSYGASTPEGLIF.

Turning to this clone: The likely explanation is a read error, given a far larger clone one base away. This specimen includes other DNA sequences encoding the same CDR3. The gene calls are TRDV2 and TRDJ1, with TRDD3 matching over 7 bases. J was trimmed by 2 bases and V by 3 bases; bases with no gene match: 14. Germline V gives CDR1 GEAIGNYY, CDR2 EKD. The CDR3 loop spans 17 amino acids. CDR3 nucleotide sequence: TGTGCCTGTGACCGCCTTACTGGGGCTCAGTATACCGATAAACTCATCTTT. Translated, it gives CACDRLTGAQYTDKLIF.

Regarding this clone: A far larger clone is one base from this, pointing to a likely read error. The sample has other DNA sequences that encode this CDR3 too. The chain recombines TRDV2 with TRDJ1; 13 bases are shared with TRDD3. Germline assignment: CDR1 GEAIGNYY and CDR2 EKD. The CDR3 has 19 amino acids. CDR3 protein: CACDTNTGGYAGYTDKLIF. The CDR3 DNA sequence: TGTGCCTGTGACACCAATACTGGGGGATACGCCGGGTACACCGACAAACTCATCTTT.

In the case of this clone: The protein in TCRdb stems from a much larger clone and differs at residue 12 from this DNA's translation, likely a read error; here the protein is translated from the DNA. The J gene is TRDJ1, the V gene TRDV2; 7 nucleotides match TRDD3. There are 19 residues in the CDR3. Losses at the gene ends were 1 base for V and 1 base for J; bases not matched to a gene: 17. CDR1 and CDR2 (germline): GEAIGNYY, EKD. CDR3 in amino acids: CACDTVIPSTGAGTDKLIF. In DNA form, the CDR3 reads TGTGCCTGTGACACGGTTATTCCGTCTACTGGGGCAGGCACCGATAAACTCATCTTT.

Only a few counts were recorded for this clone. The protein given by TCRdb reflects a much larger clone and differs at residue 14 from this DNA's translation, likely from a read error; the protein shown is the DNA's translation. CDR3 residues: CACDTVLGDTRLTGKLIF. The CDR3 nucleotides are TGTGCCTGTGACACCGTACTGGGGGATACGCGCCTGACCGGTAAACTCATCTTT. This chain connects TRDV2 to TRDJ1; 13 positions agree with TRDD3. The CDR3 is made up of 18 amino acids. Germline V gene data show CDR1 as GEAIGNYY and CDR2 as EKD.

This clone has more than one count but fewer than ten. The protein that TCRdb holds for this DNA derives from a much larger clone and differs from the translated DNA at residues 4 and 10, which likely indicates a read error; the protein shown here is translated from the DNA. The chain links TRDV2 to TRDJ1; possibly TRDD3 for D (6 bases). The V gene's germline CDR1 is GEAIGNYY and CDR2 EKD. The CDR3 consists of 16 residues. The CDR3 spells CACATVGGGGSDKLIF. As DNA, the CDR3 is TGTGCCTGTGCCACCGTCGGTGGGGGGGGCAGCGATAAACTCATCTTT.

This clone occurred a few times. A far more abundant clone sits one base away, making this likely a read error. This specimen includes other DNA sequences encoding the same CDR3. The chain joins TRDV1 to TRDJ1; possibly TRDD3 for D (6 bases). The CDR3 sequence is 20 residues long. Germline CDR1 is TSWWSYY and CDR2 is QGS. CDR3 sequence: CALGELWAGAWNTPTDKLIF. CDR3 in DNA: TGTGCCCTTGGGGAACTTTGGGCTGGGGCATGGAATACCCCCACCGATAAACTCATCTTT.

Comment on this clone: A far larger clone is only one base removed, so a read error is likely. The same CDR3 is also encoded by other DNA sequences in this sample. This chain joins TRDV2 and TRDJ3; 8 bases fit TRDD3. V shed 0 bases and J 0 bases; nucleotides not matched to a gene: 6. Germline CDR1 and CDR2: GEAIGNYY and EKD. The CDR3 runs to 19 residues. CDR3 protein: CACDTALGVGSWDTRQMFF. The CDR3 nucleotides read TGTGCCTGTGACACCGCACTGGGGGTAGGCTCCTGGGACACCCGACAGATGTTTTTC.